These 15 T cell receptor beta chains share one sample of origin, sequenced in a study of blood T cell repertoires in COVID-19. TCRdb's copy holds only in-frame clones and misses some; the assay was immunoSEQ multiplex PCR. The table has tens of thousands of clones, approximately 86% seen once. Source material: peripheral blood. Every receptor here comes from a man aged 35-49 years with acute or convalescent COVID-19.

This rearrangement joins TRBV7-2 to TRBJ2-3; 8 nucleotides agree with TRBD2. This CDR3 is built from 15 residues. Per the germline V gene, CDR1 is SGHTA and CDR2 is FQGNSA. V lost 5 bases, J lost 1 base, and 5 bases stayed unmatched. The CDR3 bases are TGTGCCAGCAGCCCGGGGGGGCCCGGCACAGATACGCAGTATTTT. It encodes CASSPGGPGTDTQYF.

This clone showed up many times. CDR3 coding DNA: TGTGCCAGCAGCTTGCACGGGTTAAATCAGCCCCAGCATTTT. Translation gives CASSLHGLNQPQHF. The rearrangement joins TRBV5-4 to TRBJ1-5, with D uncertain. The CDR3 has 14 residues. The V end lost 1 base, the J end lost 4 bases, and 9 bases lay between the germline ends. CDR1 SGHNT and CDR2 YYREEE come from the germline V gene (reference sequence).

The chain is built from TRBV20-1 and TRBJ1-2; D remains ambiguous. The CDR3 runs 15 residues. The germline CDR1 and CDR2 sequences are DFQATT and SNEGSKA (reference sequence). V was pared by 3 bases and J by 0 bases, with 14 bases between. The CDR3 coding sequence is TGCAGTGCTAGTGTGGGGAAGGGAGCTAACTATGGCTACACCTTC. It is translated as CSASVGKGANYGYTF.

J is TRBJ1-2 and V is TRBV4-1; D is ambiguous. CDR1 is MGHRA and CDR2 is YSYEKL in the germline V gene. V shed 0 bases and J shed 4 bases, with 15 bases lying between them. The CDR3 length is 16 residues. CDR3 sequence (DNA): TGCGCCAGCAGCCAAGATAATAGGAACAGCTTCTATGGCTACACCTTC. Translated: CASSQDNRNSFYGYTF.

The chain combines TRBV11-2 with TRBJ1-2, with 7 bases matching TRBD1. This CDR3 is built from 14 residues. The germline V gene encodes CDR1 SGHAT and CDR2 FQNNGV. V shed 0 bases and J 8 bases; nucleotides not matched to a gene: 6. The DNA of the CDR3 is TGTGCCAGCAGCTTAGACCAGGGGGTTCGGGGCTACACCTTC. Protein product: CASSLDQGVRGYTF.

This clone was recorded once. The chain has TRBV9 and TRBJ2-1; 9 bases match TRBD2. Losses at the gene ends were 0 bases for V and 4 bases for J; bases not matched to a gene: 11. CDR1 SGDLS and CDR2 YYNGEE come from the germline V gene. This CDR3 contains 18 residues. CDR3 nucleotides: TGTGCCAGCAGCGTAGGACCCTATAGCGGGGGCTCTTACAATGAGCAGTTCTTC. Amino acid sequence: CASSVGPYSGGSYNEQFF. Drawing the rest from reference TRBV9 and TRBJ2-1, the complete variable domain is DSGVTQTPKHLITATGQRVTLRCSPRSGDLSVYWYQQSLDQGLQFLIQYYNGEERAKGNILERFSAQQFPDLHSELNLSSLELGDSALYFCASSVGPYSGGSYNEQFFGPGTRLTVL.

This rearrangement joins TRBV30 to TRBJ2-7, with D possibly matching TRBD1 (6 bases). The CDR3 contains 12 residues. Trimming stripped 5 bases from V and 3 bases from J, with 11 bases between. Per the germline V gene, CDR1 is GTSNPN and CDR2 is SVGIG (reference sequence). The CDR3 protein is CAWGSGVYEQYF. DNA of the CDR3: TGTGCCTGGGGGTCAGGGGTCTACGAGCAGTACTTC.

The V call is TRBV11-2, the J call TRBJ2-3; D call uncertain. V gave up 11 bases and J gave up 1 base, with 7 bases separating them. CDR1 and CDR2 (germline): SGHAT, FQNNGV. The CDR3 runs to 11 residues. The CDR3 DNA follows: TGTGCCTCGACACGCACAGATACGCAGTATTTT. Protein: CASTRTDTQYF.

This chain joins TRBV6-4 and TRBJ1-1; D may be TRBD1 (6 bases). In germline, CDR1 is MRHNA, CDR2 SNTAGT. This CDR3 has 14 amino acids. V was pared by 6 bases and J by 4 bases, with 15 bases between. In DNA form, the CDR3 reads TGTGCCAGCAGCCGAACAGGGCTACTCACTGAAGCTTTCTTT. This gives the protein CASSRTGLLTEAFF.

CDR3 protein: CASSYGTVSTDTQYF. The CDR3 DNA sequence: TGCGCCAGCAGCTATGGGACAGTTAGCACAGATACGCAGTATTTT. The rearrangement uses TRBV10-2 and TRBJ2-3; TRBD1 agrees at 7 bases. The CDR3 is 15 residues long. V was pared by 6 bases and J by 0 bases, with 6 bases of the junction left unmatched. Germline V gives CDR1 WSHSY, CDR2 SAAADI.

CDR3 in DNA: TGTGCCAGCAGCTCCCCCGGGACAGCTGGAAACACCATATATTTT. It is translated as CASSSPGTAGNTIYF. This chain joins TRBV7-9 and TRBJ1-3, with TRBD1 matching 7 bases. Germline values: CDR1 SEHNR, CDR2 FQNEAQ (reference sequence). The CDR3 sequence is 15 residues long. V lost 4 bases and J lost 2; bases outside the gene matches: 5.

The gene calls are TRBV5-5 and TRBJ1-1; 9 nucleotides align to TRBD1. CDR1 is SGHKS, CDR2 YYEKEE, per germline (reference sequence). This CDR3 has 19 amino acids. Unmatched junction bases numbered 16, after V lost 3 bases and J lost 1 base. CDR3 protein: CASSSSPGTGIVGNTEAFF. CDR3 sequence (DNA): TGTGCCAGCAGCTCATCCCCCGGGACAGGGATAGTGGGGAACACTGAAGCTTTCTTT. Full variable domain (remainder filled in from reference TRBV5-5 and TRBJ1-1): DAGVTQSPTHLIKTRGQQVTLRCSPISGHKSVSWYQQVLGQGPQFIFQYYEKEERGRGNFPDRFSARQFPNYSSELNVNALLLGDSALYLCASSSSPGTGIVGNTEAFFGQGTRLTVV.

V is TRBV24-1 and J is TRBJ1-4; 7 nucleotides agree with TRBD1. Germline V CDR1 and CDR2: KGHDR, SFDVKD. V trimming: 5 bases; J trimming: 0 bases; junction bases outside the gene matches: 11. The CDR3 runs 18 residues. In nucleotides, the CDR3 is TGTGCCACCAGTGGCCGGGACAGTGATGATGCAACTAATGAAAAACTGTTTTTT. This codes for CATSGRDSDDATNEKLFF.

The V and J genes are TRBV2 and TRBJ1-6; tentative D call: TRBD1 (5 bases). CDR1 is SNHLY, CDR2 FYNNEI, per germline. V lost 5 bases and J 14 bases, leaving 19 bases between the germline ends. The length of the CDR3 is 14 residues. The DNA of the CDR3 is TGTGCCAGCAGTCCCTGGGGGGGTGAGGCATCCCTCCACTTT. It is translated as CASSPWGGEASLHF.

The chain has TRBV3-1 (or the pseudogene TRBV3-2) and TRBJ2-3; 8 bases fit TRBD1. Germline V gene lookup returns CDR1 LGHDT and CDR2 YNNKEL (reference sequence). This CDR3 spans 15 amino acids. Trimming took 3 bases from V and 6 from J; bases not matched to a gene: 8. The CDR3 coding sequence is TGTGCCAGCAGCCAGCCCGGGACAGGTACCGATACGCAGTATTTT. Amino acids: CASSQPGTGTDTQYF.